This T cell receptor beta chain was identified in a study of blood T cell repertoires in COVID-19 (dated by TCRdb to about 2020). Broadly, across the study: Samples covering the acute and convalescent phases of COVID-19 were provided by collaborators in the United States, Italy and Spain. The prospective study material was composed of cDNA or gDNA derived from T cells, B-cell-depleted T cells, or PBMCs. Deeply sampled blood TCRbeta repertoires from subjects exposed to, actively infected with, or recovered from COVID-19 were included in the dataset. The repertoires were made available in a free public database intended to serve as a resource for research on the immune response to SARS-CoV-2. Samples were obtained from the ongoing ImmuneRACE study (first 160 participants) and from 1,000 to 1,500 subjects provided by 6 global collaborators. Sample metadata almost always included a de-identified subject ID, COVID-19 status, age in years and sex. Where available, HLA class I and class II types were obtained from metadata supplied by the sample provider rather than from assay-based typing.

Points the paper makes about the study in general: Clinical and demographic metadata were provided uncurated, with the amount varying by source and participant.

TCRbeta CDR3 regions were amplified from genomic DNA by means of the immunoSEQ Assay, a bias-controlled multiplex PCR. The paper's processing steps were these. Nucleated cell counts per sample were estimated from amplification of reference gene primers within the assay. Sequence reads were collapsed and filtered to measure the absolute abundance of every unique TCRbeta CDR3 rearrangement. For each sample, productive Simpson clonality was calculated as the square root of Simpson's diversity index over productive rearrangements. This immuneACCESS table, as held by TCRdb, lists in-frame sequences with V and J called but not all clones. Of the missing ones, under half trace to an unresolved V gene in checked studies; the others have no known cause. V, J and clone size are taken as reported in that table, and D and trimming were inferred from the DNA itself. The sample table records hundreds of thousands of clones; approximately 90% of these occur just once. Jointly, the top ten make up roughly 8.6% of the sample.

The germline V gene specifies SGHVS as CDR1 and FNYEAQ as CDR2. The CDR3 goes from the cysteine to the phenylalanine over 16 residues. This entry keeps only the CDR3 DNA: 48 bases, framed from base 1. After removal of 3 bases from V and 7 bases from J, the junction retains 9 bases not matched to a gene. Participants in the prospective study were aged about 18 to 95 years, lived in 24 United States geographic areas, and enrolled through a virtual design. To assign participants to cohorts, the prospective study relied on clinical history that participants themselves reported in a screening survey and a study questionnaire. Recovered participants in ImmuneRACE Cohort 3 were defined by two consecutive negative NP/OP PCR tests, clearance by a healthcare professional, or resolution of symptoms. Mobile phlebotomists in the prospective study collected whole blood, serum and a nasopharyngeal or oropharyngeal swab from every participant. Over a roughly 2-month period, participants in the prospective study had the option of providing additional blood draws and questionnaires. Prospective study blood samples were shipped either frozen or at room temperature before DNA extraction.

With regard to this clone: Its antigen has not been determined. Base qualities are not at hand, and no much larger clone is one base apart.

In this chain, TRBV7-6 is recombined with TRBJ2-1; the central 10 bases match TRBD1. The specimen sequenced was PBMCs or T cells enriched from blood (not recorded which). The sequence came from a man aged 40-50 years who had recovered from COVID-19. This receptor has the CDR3 CASSFRTGGLANEQFF. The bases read TGTGCCAGCAGCTTCCGGACAGGGGGTCTGGCAAATGAGCAGTTCTTC.